This TCR beta chain is from a study of CD8+CD57+ T cells in acquired aplastic anemia. Profiling of TCR beta VDJ combinations and CDR3 sequences used genomic DNA as template. Using its own MiXCR run on the reads, TCRdb lists one record per CDR3 protein. The table has about 180,000 distinct CDR3 sequences, 48% seen once. Trimming removed 11 bases at V and 4 bases at J, with 18 bases between. The CDR3 is 13 amino acids. Germline V gene data show CDR1 as SNHLY and CDR2 as FYNNEI. Patients sequenced had flow cytometry evidence of CD8+CD57+ cell expansion. This TCR was sampled from a human donor with aplastic anemia. The source material was sorted CD4+, CD8+, or CD8+CD57+ T cells (not recorded which) from PBMCs. The chain combines TRBV2 with TRBJ2-7; D unclear. This CDR3 is CAEHPPTKYEQYF. The CDR3 DNA follows: TGTGCCGAACATCCCCCAACAAAATACGAGCAGTACTTC.